These 3 T cell receptor beta chains originate from one sample sequenced in a study of regulatory T cells in long-lasting Graves disease. This sample's time point: newly diagnosed GD, antithyroid drugs for less than 3 months. PBMCs provided the RNA from which the TCR library was made. For TCR beta, libraries came from iRepertoire HTBI primers and Arm-PCR of CDR3 regions. MiXCR was run by TCRdb on the multiplex PCR reads, yielding one entry per CDR3 protein. The sample holds 400,000 to 500,000 distinct CDR3 sequences; 16% are singletons and the top ten take around a tenth. These same data were also listed under a study on T cells in Graves' hyperthyroidism and ophthalmopathy.

The sample was peripheral blood mononuclear cells (PBMCs), taken at new diagnosis, from a patient treated with antithyroid drugs. Receptors originate from a woman aged 25 to 39 with Graves disease.

This clonotype has a handful of counts. The V call is TRBV13, the J call TRBJ2-7; TRBD2 is a possible D gene (6 bases). Germline CDR1 and CDR2: PRHDT and FYEKMQ (reference sequence). CDR3 length: 13 amino acids. The V and J ends lost 4 bases and 0 bases respectively, with 7 bases between them. The CDR3 here is CASSWTTSYEQYF. The CDR3 DNA follows: TGTGCCAGCAGCTGGACTACCTCCTACGAGCAGTACTTC.

This clonotype appeared many times. V and J are TRBV20-1 and TRBJ1-2; no reliable D call. V was clipped by 6 bases and J by 7 bases, with 18 bases between them. CDR1 and CDR2 (germline): DFQATT, SNEGSKA (reference sequence). The CDR3 loop spans 13 amino acids. The CDR3 sequence is CSAPGRARGGYTF. CDR3 bases: TGCAGTGCCCCAGGCCGGGCCCGGGGTGGCTACACCTTC.

Of note for this clonotype: A much larger clone sits a single nucleotide away, making a read error possible. The J gene is TRBJ2-7, the V gene TRBV6-2 or TRBV6-3; TRBD1 agrees at 10 bases. V dropped 10 bases and J dropped 6; count of bases not matched to a gene: 12. The CDR3 is 14 amino acids. Germline V gene data show CDR1 as MNHEY and CDR2 as SVGEGT. In DNA form, the CDR3 reads TGTGCCAACAGAGCCGGGACAGGGGAGTCCGAGCAGTACTTC. Residues: CANRAGTGESEQYF.